The rows below give T cell receptor beta chains drawn from one sample of a study of OX40 agonist ivuxolimab in advanced cancers. The repertoire was sequenced with immunoSEQ multiplex PCR; TCRdb's copy has only in-frame clones and lacks some. This sample has tens of thousands of clones, with about 85% found just once. The material was CD4+ or CD8+ T cells sorted from blood, obtained in a trial of the OX40 agonist ivuxolimab. The receptors here all came from an adult with an advanced solid tumor such as melanoma, head and neck, liver or kidney cancer. Each CDR3 is given with its conserved first and last residue. D genes are given only for firm matches. Size tells how often a clone was seen (once, few, many) or the class of an expanded clone, and some rows leave it out.

j_call: TRBJ1-4; clone_size: -; d_call: TRBD1; cdr3_length: 16; v_call: TRBV27; cdr3_aa: CASSSPRGTGSEKLFF; cdr3_nt: TGTGCCAGCAGTTCCCCCCGCGGGACAGGGAGTGAAAAACTGTTTTTT
j_call: TRBJ2-3; clone_size: -; d_call: TRBD2; cdr3_length: 17; v_call: TRBV11-2; cdr3_aa: CASSLALAGGRPDTQYF; cdr3_nt: TGTGCCAGCAGCTTAGCCTTAGCGGGAGGGCGCCCAGATACGCAGTATTTT
j_call: TRBJ2-3; clone_size: -; d_call: TRBD2; cdr3_length: 18; v_call: TRBV4-1; cdr3_aa: CASSPSSGAGGRTDTQYF; cdr3_nt: TGCGCCAGCAGCCCGAGTAGTGGAGCGGGGGGGAGAACAGATACGCAGTATTTT
j_call: TRBJ1-4; clone_size: -; d_call: TRBD1; cdr3_length: 15; v_call: TRBV6-1; cdr3_aa: CASSEPGQGTEKLFF; cdr3_nt: TGTGCCAGCAGTGAACCGGGACAGGGTACTGAAAAACTGTTTTTT
j_call: TRBJ1-1; clone_size: -; d_call: -; cdr3_length: 13; v_call: TRBV6-6; cdr3_aa: CASSVLRGQEAFF; cdr3_nt: TGTGCCAGCAGTGTTCTCCGGGGGCAAGAAGCTTTCTTT
j_call: TRBJ2-7; clone_size: few; d_call: TRBD1; cdr3_length: 14; v_call: TRBV27; cdr3_aa: CASSLTGATGEQYF; cdr3_nt: TGTGCCAGCAGTTTAACAGGGGCCACGGGGGAGCAGTACTTC
j_call: TRBJ2-7; clone_size: -; d_call: TRBD2; cdr3_length: 15; v_call: TRBV5-6; cdr3_aa: CASSFWAGGYYEQYF; cdr3_nt: TGTGCCAGCAGCTTCTGGGCGGGGGGTTACTACGAGCAGTACTTC
j_call: TRBJ2-2; clone_size: -; d_call: -; cdr3_length: 13; v_call: TRBV11-1; cdr3_aa: CASSPQDTGELFF; cdr3_nt: TGTGCCAGCAGCCCCCAGGACACCGGGGAGCTGTTTTTT
j_call: TRBJ2-2; clone_size: -; d_call: TRBD2; cdr3_length: 17; v_call: TRBV19; cdr3_aa: CASSFPGTGGNTGELFF; cdr3_nt: TGTGCCAGTAGTTTCCCGGGGACGGGGGGTAACACCGGGGAGCTGTTTTTT
j_call: TRBJ1-2; clone_size: -; d_call: -; cdr3_length: 13; v_call: TRBV10-3; cdr3_aa: CAATRVPHYGYTF; cdr3_nt: TGTGCCGCTACCAGGGTCCCCCACTATGGCTACACCTTC
j_call: TRBJ1-2; clone_size: -; d_call: TRBD1; cdr3_length: 16; v_call: TRBV11-3; cdr3_aa: CASSWGDRDRVYGYTF; cdr3_nt: TGTGCCAGCAGTTGGGGGGACAGGGATCGAGTCTATGGCTACACCTTC
j_call: TRBJ2-6; clone_size: once; d_call: TRBD2; cdr3_length: 16; v_call: TRBV29-1; cdr3_aa: CSVRLAGKAGANVLTF; cdr3_nt: TGCAGCGTCCGACTAGCGGGAAAGGCTGGGGCCAACGTCCTGACTTTC
j_call: TRBJ1-2; clone_size: -; d_call: TRBD1; cdr3_length: 12; v_call: TRBV30; cdr3_aa: CAWSGQGLGYTF; cdr3_nt: TGTGCCTGGAGCGGACAGGGGCTCGGCTACACCTTC
j_call: TRBJ1-1; clone_size: -; d_call: -; cdr3_length: 14; v_call: TRBV5-1; cdr3_aa: CASSLAFMNTEAFF; cdr3_nt: TGCGCCAGCAGCTTGGCCTTTATGAACACTGAAGCTTTCTTT
j_call: TRBJ1-1; clone_size: once; d_call: -; cdr3_length: 14; v_call: TRBV7-9; cdr3_aa: CASSPSGSDTEAFF; cdr3_nt: TGTGCCAGCAGCCCTAGCGGATCCGACACTGAAGCTTTCTTT
j_call: TRBJ1-3; clone_size: -; d_call: -; cdr3_length: 11; v_call: TRBV6-6; cdr3_aa: CASAKGNTIYF; cdr3_nt: TGTGCCAGCGCCAAGGGAAACACCATATATTTT
j_call: TRBJ1-1; clone_size: few; d_call: -; cdr3_length: 11; v_call: TRBV19; cdr3_aa: CASSIGREAFF; cdr3_nt: TGTGCCAGTAGTATCGGCAGAGAAGCTTTCTTT
j_call: TRBJ1-1; clone_size: -; d_call: -; cdr3_length: 13; v_call: TRBV14; cdr3_aa: CASSPGQNTEAFF; cdr3_nt: TGTGCCAGCAGCCCGGGACAGAACACTGAAGCTTTCTTT
j_call: TRBJ2-1; clone_size: -; d_call: TRBD2; cdr3_length: 16; v_call: TRBV10-3; cdr3_aa: CAISNPGLAGGNEQFF; cdr3_nt: TGTGCCATCAGTAATCCGGGACTAGCGGGAGGGAATGAGCAGTTCTTC
j_call: TRBJ1-4; clone_size: -; d_call: TRBD1; cdr3_length: 14; v_call: TRBV4-2; cdr3_aa: CASSPTGGNEKLFF; cdr3_nt: TGTGCCAGCAGCCCGACAGGGGGTAATGAAAAACTGTTTTTT
j_call: TRBJ1-1; clone_size: -; d_call: -; cdr3_length: 15; v_call: TRBV7-9; cdr3_aa: CASSREVGFGTEAFF; cdr3_nt: TGTGCCAGCAGCCGGGAGGTCGGCTTCGGCACTGAAGCTTTCTTT
j_call: TRBJ2-7; clone_size: -; d_call: -; cdr3_length: 16; v_call: TRBV4-1; cdr3_aa: CASSQDGPAPVMGQYF; cdr3_nt: TGCGCCAGCAGCCAAGACGGGCCGGCACCTGTAATGGGGCAGTACTTC
j_call: TRBJ2-1; clone_size: -; d_call: -; cdr3_length: 14; v_call: TRBV10-2; cdr3_aa: CASTPGLSWNEQFF; cdr3_nt: TGCGCCAGCACTCCGGGACTGTCTTGGAATGAGCAGTTCTTC
j_call: TRBJ2-5; clone_size: -; d_call: TRBD2; cdr3_length: 15; v_call: TRBV11-3; cdr3_aa: CASSGQAGGWETQYF; cdr3_nt: TGTGCCAGCAGCGGCCAAGCGGGAGGGTGGGAGACCCAGTACTTC
j_call: TRBJ1-5; clone_size: -; d_call: -; cdr3_length: 13; v_call: TRBV27; cdr3_aa: CASSLEDNQPQHF; cdr3_nt: TGTGCCAGCAGTTTGGAAGACAACCAGCCCCAGCATTTT
j_call: TRBJ1-1; clone_size: -; d_call: -; cdr3_length: 17; v_call: TRBV14; cdr3_aa: CASSPLGGGVPYTEAFF; cdr3_nt: TGTGCCAGCAGCCCCCTCGGAGGGGGGGTTCCGTACACTGAAGCTTTCTTT
j_call: TRBJ1-5; clone_size: once; d_call: -; cdr3_length: 15; v_call: TRBV7-9; cdr3_aa: CASSPLGGLNQPQHF; cdr3_nt: TGTGCCAGCAGCCCCCTCGGGGGACTCAATCAGCCCCAGCATTTT
j_call: TRBJ1-2; clone_size: -; d_call: -; cdr3_length: 12; v_call: TRBV9; cdr3_aa: CASSGQNYGYTF; cdr3_nt: TGTGCCAGCAGCGGACAGAACTATGGCTACACCTTC
j_call: TRBJ2-2; clone_size: -; d_call: -; cdr3_length: 14; v_call: TRBV18; cdr3_aa: CASSPGENTGELFF; cdr3_nt: TGTGCCAGCTCACCGGGGGAGAACACCGGGGAGCTGTTTTTT
j_call: TRBJ1-6; clone_size: -; d_call: -; cdr3_length: 15; v_call: TRBV5-4; cdr3_aa: CASSYIGGSSSPLHF; cdr3_nt: TGTGCCAGCAGCTATATCGGGGGCTCGAGTTCACCCCTCCACTTT
j_call: TRBJ2-3; clone_size: few; d_call: -; cdr3_length: 15; v_call: TRBV2; cdr3_aa: CASRPRGRLTDTQYF; cdr3_nt: TGTGCCAGCAGGCCCAGGGGGAGGCTCACAGATACGCAGTATTTT
j_call: TRBJ2-5; clone_size: -; d_call: -; cdr3_length: 15; v_call: TRBV5-1; cdr3_aa: CASSLTGGGGETQYF; cdr3_nt: TGCGCCAGCAGCTTGACAGGTGGAGGGGGAGAGACCCAGTACTTC
j_call: TRBJ1-1; clone_size: -; d_call: -; cdr3_length: 15; v_call: TRBV7-6; cdr3_aa: CASSSFGGATAEAFF; cdr3_nt: TGTGCCAGCAGCTCATTCGGGGGGGCTACGGCTGAAGCTTTCTTT
j_call: TRBJ1-6; clone_size: -; d_call: -; cdr3_length: 13; v_call: TRBV9; cdr3_aa: CASSVAWDSPLHF; cdr3_nt: TGTGCCAGCAGCGTAGCTTGGGATTCACCCCTCCACTTT
j_call: TRBJ2-1; clone_size: once; d_call: TRBD2; cdr3_length: 13; v_call: TRBV5-1; cdr3_aa: CASSTLAGDEQFF; cdr3_nt: TGCGCCAGCAGCACCCTAGCGGGAGACGAGCAGTTCTTC